The following is a T cell receptor beta chain sequence with its context. The data derive from a study of CD8 T cells in Susac syndrome. Study-wide context: Patients with Susac syndrome were therapy-naive, on corticosteroids, or on intravenous immunoglobulin alone at the time that blood was drawn.

The RNA, 0.5 to 1 ug, was put through reverse transcription using random hexamers. Amplification of TCR beta CDR3 used immunoSEQ multiplex PCR across 54 Vbeta and 13 Jbeta. A single record per CDR3 protein comes from TCRdb applying MiXCR to the immunoSEQ multiplex PCR reads. This table holds around 140,000 distinct CDR3 sequences, roughly 94% found once. CDR3 length: 12 amino acids. Trimming removed 2 bases from V and 8 bases from J, with 12 bases in between. CDR1 is GTSNPN and CDR2 is SVGIG in the germline V gene (reference sequence). The chain uses TRBV30 and TRBJ1-2; D remains unclear. Sample: CD4+ T cells from PBMCs. The sequence was obtained from a human donor with Susac syndrome. This CDR3 is CAWSPGSRGYTF. DNA of the CDR3: TGTGCCTGGAGTCCGGGGTCCCGGGGCTACACCTTC.